This T cell receptor beta chain was captured by sequencing in a study of T cell repertoires in cytomegalovirus infection. As for the study in general: Recently identified HLA-C-restricted CMV epitopes were among the peptides used. Shared public TCR beta signatures pointed to both CMV infection and a matching HLA type.

The count of this clonotype is one. Its matching antigen is unknown. General study findings and limits: Pooled public TCR beta family frequency picked out CMV carriers with the relevant HLA. HLA-C-restricted CMV clonotypes gave the most frequent clonotype in two of eight donors.

Germline V gives CDR1 LNHNV, CDR2 YYDKDF (reference sequence). Trimming shortened V by 4 bases and J by 10 bases, and 23 bases separated the two germline ends. CDR3 length equals 16 residues. TCRdb re-analysed the reads in MiXCR, keeping a single row per CDR3 protein. The sample records around 770,000 distinct CDR3 sequences, about 28% being singletons. Sequenced here: cultured CD8+ T cells from PBMCs, sampled from culture after CMV antigen stimulation. The V call is TRBV15, the J call TRBJ2-1; TRBD2 might be the D (5 bases). The receptor was isolated from a human donor in good health (CMV status not recorded). Some clones in this sample may be carry-over from other donors' samples. CDR3 sequence: CATSTLAEPRPGEQFF. The CDR3 coding sequence is TGTGCCACCAGCACTCTCGCCGAACCCAGGCCGGGGGAGCAGTTCTTC.